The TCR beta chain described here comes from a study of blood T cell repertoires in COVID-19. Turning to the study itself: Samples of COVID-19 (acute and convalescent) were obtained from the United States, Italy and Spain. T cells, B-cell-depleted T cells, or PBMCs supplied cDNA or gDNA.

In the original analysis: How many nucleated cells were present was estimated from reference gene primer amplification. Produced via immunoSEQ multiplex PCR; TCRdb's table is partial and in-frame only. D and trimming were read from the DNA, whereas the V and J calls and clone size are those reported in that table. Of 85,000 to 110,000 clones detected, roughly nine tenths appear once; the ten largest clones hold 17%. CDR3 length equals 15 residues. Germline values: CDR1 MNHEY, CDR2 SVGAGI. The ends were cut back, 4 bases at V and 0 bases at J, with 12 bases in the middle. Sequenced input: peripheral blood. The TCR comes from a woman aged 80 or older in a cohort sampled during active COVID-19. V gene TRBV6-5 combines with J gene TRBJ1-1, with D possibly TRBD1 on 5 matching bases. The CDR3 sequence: CASSSAGRLNTEAFF. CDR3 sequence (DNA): TGTGCCAGCAGTTCAGCAGGGCGCCTGAACACTGAAGCTTTCTTT.